This is a list of T cell receptor beta chains from one sample in a study of OX40 agonist ivuxolimab in advanced cancers. Sequencing used immunoSEQ multiplex PCR; TCRdb keeps in-frame clones, though not all of them. Among 90,000 to 95,000 clones listed, about 87% were seen once. This sample comprised CD4+ or CD8+ T cells sorted from blood, obtained in a trial of the OX40 agonist ivuxolimab. These receptors were obtained from an adult with an advanced solid tumor such as melanoma, head and neck, liver or kidney cancer. Both conserved end residues are part of each CDR3. The D gene is left open where the match is weak. Rows may omit the clone size; those that give it use once, few, many or a size class.

J gene,D gene,clone size,V gene,CDR3 length,CDR3 DNA,CDR3 protein
TRBJ2-3,.,.,TRBV25-1,15,TGTGCCAGCAGTGAGTGGACCTTAAATCCAGATACGCAGTATTTT,CASSEWTLNPDTQYF
TRBJ2-1,.,.,TRBV27,13,TGTGCCAGCAGTTTCTTGGGGTGGGGTGAGCAGTTCTTC,CASSFLGWGEQFF
TRBJ1-3,.,few,TRBV5-1,17,TGCGCCAGCAGCCGGCAAGCCGGGGGTGGCTCTGGAAACACCATATATTTT,CASSRQAGGGSGNTIYF
TRBJ1-1,.,.,TRBV6-1,14,TGTGCCAGCAGTGCCCGGGGACAGAACACTGAAGCTTTCTTT,CASSARGQNTEAFF
TRBJ1-3,.,.,TRBV4-3,15,TGCGCCAGCAGCCAGGGGTGGGGGGCTGGAAACACCATATATTTT,CASSQGWGAGNTIYF
TRBJ2-2,.,.,TRBV19,14,TGTGCCAGTACACGGGGGGCCGGCACCGGGGAGCTGTTTTTT,CASTRGAGTGELFF
TRBJ2-4,TRBD2,.,TRBV2,18,TGTGCCAGCAGTGGAGACACGGGGGGATTACTAGCCAAAAACATTCAGTACTTC,CASSGDTGGLLAKNIQYF
TRBJ1-1,TRBD1,.,TRBV29-1,13,TGCAGCTCACGGACAGGGGGCACCACTGAAGCTTTCTTT,CSSRTGGTTEAFF
TRBJ1-2,.,.,TRBV2,12,TGTGCCAGCAGTGAGCAGGGAGATGGCTACACCTTC,CASSEQGDGYTF
TRBJ2-3,.,.,TRBV19,13,TGTGCCAGCCGCAAAAGCAGCACAGATACGCAGTATTTT,CASRKSSTDTQYF
TRBJ2-3,TRBD2,.,TRBV5-5,15,TGTGCCAGCAGCTATCCGGGGGGATTCACAGATACGCAGTATTTT,CASSYPGGFTDTQYF
TRBJ2-2,.,.,TRBV27,16,TGTGCCAGCAGTCTTCAAACAGGGGGGGACACCGGGGAGCTGTTTTTT,CASSLQTGGDTGELFF
TRBJ2-3,.,.,TRBV2,13,TGTGCCAGCAGACAATTTCGCACAGATACGCAGTATTTT,CASRQFRTDTQYF
TRBJ2-2,TRBD2,.,TRBV7-8,17,TGTGCCAGCAGCTTAGAACTAGCGGGGTCGAACACCGGGGAGCTGTTTTTT,CASSLELAGSNTGELFF
TRBJ2-7,.,.,TRBV28,14,TGTGCCAGCAGGAGGAACAAGAGTCTCTACGAGCAGTACTTC,CASRRNKSLYEQYF
TRBJ1-4,TRBD1,few,TRBV30,13,TGTGCCTGGAGTAAAGGGACAGCTGAAAAACTGTTTTTT,CAWSKGTAEKLFF
TRBJ2-2,.,.,TRBV10-3,15,TGTGCCATCAGTGGGTTAGGGGCCAACACCGGGGAGCTGTTTTTT,CAISGLGANTGELFF
TRBJ2-6,.,.,TRBV2,18,TGTGCCAGCAGTGAAAGTCGGGGGGCAGGGTCTGGGGCCAACGTCCTGACTTTC,CASSESRGAGSGANVLTF
TRBJ2-5,.,once,TRBV30,13,TGTGCCTGGACGACCGCGGACCAAGAGACCCAGTACTTC,CAWTTADQETQYF
TRBJ1-1,TRBD1,.,TRBV10-3,15,TGTGCCATCAGTGGAGCCGGGACAGGGAACACTGAAGCTTTCTTT,CAISGAGTGNTEAFF
TRBJ2-2,.,.,TRBV29-1,15,TGCAGCGTTGAAGATAGGCAGGGGATGGGCGGGGAGCTGTTTTTT,CSVEDRQGMGGELFF
TRBJ1-1,TRBD1,.,TRBV6-5,15,TGTGCCAGCAGCCGAGGGGGCGCAGGGCCCACTGAAGCTTTCTTT,CASSRGGAGPTEAFF
TRBJ2-2,TRBD1,.,TRBV6-1,15,TGTGCCAGCAGTCCTCAGGGGGCCTACACCGGGGAGCTGTTTTTT,CASSPQGAYTGELFF
TRBJ2-5,.,.,TRBV11-2,16,TGTGCCAGCAGCTTAGTCGCCGGGACAAACCAAGAGACCCAGTACTTC,CASSLVAGTNQETQYF
TRBJ2-7,.,once,TRBV27,14,TGTGCCAGCACGCCCGGGCAGGGGTCCTACGAGCAGTACTTC,CASTPGQGSYEQYF
TRBJ2-3,TRBD1,.,TRBV9,14,TGTGCCAGCACCAGACAGGGCATGACAGATACGCAGTATTTT,CASTRQGMTDTQYF
TRBJ1-4,.,.,TRBV9,14,TGTGCCAGCAGCGTAGAGGGGGACGGACCGAAACTGTTTTTT,CASSVEGDGPKLFF
TRBJ2-1,.,.,TRBV27,14,TGTGCCAGCAGTTTAAGGGACTCCGAGAATGAGCAGTTCTTC,CASSLRDSENEQFF
TRBJ2-1,TRBD1,.,TRBV29-1,11,TGCAGCGTGGGACAGAACGATGAGCAGTTCTTC,CSVGQNDEQFF
TRBJ2-5,.,.,TRBV5-1,15,TGCGCCAGCAGTTGGGCTAGGGGGACCCAAGAGACCCAGTACTTC,CASSWARGTQETQYF
TRBJ1-1,.,.,TRBV5-1,14,TGCGCCAGCAGCCTGGAGGTTCCGGGACCTGAAGCTTTCTTT,CASSLEVPGPEAFF
TRBJ1-2,.,.,TRBV19,16,TGTGCCAGTAGTATCAGGTCTGGGATGGGCGCTTATGGCTACACCTTC,CASSIRSGMGAYGYTF
TRBJ2-2,TRBD2,once,TRBV19,14,TGTGCCAGCCGCGGGAGGACGAACACCGGGGAGCTGTTTTTT,CASRGRTNTGELFF
TRBJ1-4,.,.,TRBV4-1,17,TGCGCCAGCAGCCAAAGAGGACAGCGATCAACTAATGAAAAACTGTTTTTT,CASSQRGQRSTNEKLFF
TRBJ1-6,.,.,TRBV7-8,13,TGTGCCAGCAGCTTAGCGGTCGGATCACCCCTCCACTTT,CASSLAVGSPLHF
TRBJ1-1,TRBD1,.,TRBV10-1,16,TGCGCCAGCAGTGAGACCCGGACAGGGGTTTCCTCTGAAGCTTTCTTT,CASSETRTGVSSEAFF
TRBJ1-6,.,.,TRBV19,16,TGTGCCAGTAGTTCTCGGACGCGGACATATAATTCACCCCTCCACTTT,CASSSRTRTYNSPLHF
TRBJ2-5,.,.,TRBV15,15,TGTGCCACCAGCAGAGGGGGGGATATGAAAGAGACCCAGTACTTC,CATSRGGDMKETQYF
TRBJ2-2,.,.,TRBV10-2,13,TGCGCCAGCAGCTCGAGACATGACGGGGAGCTGTTTTTT,CASSSRHDGELFF
TRBJ1-3,.,.,TRBV7-3,15,TGTGCCAGCAGCCCGGGACGGAGCTCTGGAAACACCATATATTTT,CASSPGRSSGNTIYF
TRBJ1-5,.,.,TRBV11-3,14,TGTGCCAGCAGAAAAAAATATAGCAATCAGCCCCAGCATTTT,CASRKKYSNQPQHF